Below, 21 T cell receptor beta chains from the same sample are listed, as sequenced in a study of cytomegalovirus exposure and HLA in healthy donors. This PCR relied on a set of 60 Vbeta primers and 13 Jbeta primers. TCRdb's copy holds only in-frame clones and misses some; the assay was immunoSEQ multiplex PCR. The record lists tens of thousands of clones, of which the ten most abundant hold roughly 2.7%. Specimen: PBMCs. All receptors derive from a middle-aged man in good health and CMV-seronegative.

The J gene is TRBJ1-2, the V gene TRBV6-1, with D possibly being TRBD1 (5 bases). V was cut by 2 bases and J by 4 bases, with 11 bases left in between. Germline V gene sequence: CDR1 MNHNS, CDR2 SASEGT. The CDR3 contains 14 residues. The CDR3 region is CASSERGEIYGYTF. The CDR3, as DNA: TGTGCCAGCAGTGAACGGGGGGAGATCTATGGCTACACCTTC.

The gene calls are TRBV28 and TRBJ2-4; TRBD1 agrees at 8 bases. V shed 8 bases, J shed 6 bases, and the junction held 12 bases outside the gene matches. CDR3 length: 15 residues. Germline V lookup: CDR1 MDHEN, CDR2 SYDVKM. This chain's CDR3 is CASSGLGQGRNIQYF. The CDR3 nucleotides read TGTGCCAGCTCTGGGCTCGGACAGGGTAGAAACATTCAGTACTTC.

V is TRBV9 and J is TRBJ2-5; no clear D. Germline lookup yields CDR1 SGDLS and CDR2 YYNGEE. Trimming cost V 1 base and J 4 bases, with 8 bases left between them. The CDR3 spans 13 residues. The CDR3 here is CASSVSSGETQYF. The DNA for the CDR3 is TGTGCCAGCAGCGTATCCTCCGGAGAGACCCAGTACTTC.

The chain links TRBV27 to TRBJ1-1; TRBD1 agrees at 9 bases. This CDR3 has 16 residues. V lost 7 bases, J lost 1 base, and 10 bases stayed unmatched. Germline lookup yields CDR1 MNHEY and CDR2 SMNVEV (reference sequence). CDR3 in DNA: TGTGCCAGCAAGATCAGACCGGGACAGGGGAACACTGAAGCTTTCTTT. Translation: CASKIRPGQGNTEAFF.

The chain carries TRBV16 and TRBJ2-5; D possibly corresponds to TRBD1 (8 bases). The CDR3 spans 18 residues. The V end lost 4 bases, the J end lost 0 bases, and 21 bases lay between the germline ends. Looked up from germline, CDR1 is KGHSY and CDR2 is FQNENV. The CDR3 nucleotides read TGTGCCAGCAGCCCAGGACAGGGTGCTAGCGGATACCAAGAGACCCAGTACTTC. This codes for CASSPGQGASGYQETQYF.

The chain couples TRBV5-1 to TRBJ2-5, with D unresolved. Trimming cost V 4 bases and J 1 base, with 11 bases left between them. Germline V lookup: CDR1 SGHRS, CDR2 YFSETQ. The CDR3 consists of 14 residues. The CDR3 sequence: CASSVDGFQETQYF. CDR3 sequence (DNA): TGCGCCAGCAGCGTGGACGGGTTCCAAGAGACCCAGTACTTC.

V usage is TRBV6-1 and J usage is TRBJ2-5; 8 bases match TRBD1. The CDR3 covers 12 residues. Germline V lookup: CDR1 MNHNS, CDR2 SASEGT. The V and J ends lost 6 bases and 5 bases, in that order; junction bases with no gene match: 2. The CDR3 DNA reads as TGTGCCAGCAGAACAGGGGGGGAGACCCAGTACTTC. Encoded protein: CASRTGGETQYF.

This chain connects TRBV19 to TRBJ2-5; 7 nucleotides match TRBD2. CDR3 length: 15 amino acids. The V gene end was trimmed by 4 bases and the J gene end by 1 base; junction bases not matched to a gene: 6. The V gene's germline CDR1 is LNHDA and CDR2 SQIVND (reference sequence). The CDR3 protein is CASSRTLAPQETQYF. CDR3 DNA sequence: TGTGCCAGTAGTAGGACACTAGCGCCCCAAGAGACCCAGTACTTC.

The chain carries TRBV7-2 and TRBJ2-2, with 7 nucleotides matching TRBD2. This CDR3 spans 18 amino acids. With V trimmed by 4 bases and J by 1 base, 12 bases remained unmatched. Germline V CDR1 and CDR2: SGHTA, FQGNSA. CDR3 in amino acids: CASSSGPPGGGNTGELFF. CDR3 sequence (DNA): TGTGCCAGCAGCTCAGGCCCCCCTGGGGGGGGGAACACCGGGGAGCTGTTTTTT.

This chain joins TRBV6-1 and TRBJ1-6; D unresolved. V was cut by 0 bases and J by 10 bases, with 13 bases left in between. The CDR3 has 15 amino acids. In germline, CDR1 is MNHNS, CDR2 SASEGT. CDR3: CASSEAGQLLSPLHF. The CDR3, as DNA: TGTGCCAGCAGTGAAGCGGGCCAGTTATTATCACCCCTCCACTTT.

This chain links TRBV19 with TRBJ1-2; possibly TRBD1 for D (6 bases). Germline V gene data show CDR1 as LNHDA and CDR2 as SQIVND (reference sequence). The CDR3 is made up of 11 amino acids. Trimming cost V 5 bases and J 10 bases, with 11 bases left between them. This CDR3 is CASSLDRDYTF. In DNA, the CDR3 is TGTGCCAGTAGTTTGGACAGAGACTACACCTTC.

The chain carries TRBV20-1 and TRBJ2-7; 8 bases match TRBD1. The CDR3 runs 11 residues. Germline CDR1 reads DFQATT; CDR2 reads SNEGSKA (reference sequence). J was trimmed by 6 bases and V by 6 bases; bases with no gene match: 4. CDR3 loop: CSAEDRVEQYF. DNA for the CDR3: TGCAGTGCGGAGGACAGGGTCGAGCAGTACTTC.

Here the CDR3 DNA reads TGTGCCAGCAGGGGACTCGTTGTCGGTCAGCCCCAGCATTTT. It is translated as CASRGLVVGQPQHF. The genes are TRBV28 and TRBJ1-5; TRBD1 is a possible D gene (5 bases). The CDR3 runs to 14 residues. V was trimmed by 6 bases and J by 6 bases, leaving 15 bases between them. CDR1 and CDR2 (germline): MDHEN, SYDVKM.

V gene TRBV2 combines with J gene TRBJ2-7, with 8 nucleotides matching TRBD1. Germline V gene sequence: CDR1 SNHLY, CDR2 FYNNEI. V was clipped by 6 bases and J by 2 bases; unmatched bases: 6. This CDR3 contains 14 residues. In DNA, the CDR3 is TGTGCCAGCAGGCAGGACAGGGACGCCTACGAGCAGTACTTC. Protein product: CASRQDRDAYEQYF.

The rearrangement uses TRBV5-6 and TRBJ1-2; TRBD1 matches at 8 bases. Germline lookup yields CDR1 SGHDT and CDR2 YYEEEE. J was trimmed by 0 bases and V by 3 bases; bases with no gene match: 7. The CDR3 has 16 amino acids. CDR3 bases: TGTGCCAGCAGCTCCGGGACAGGCTTTTCTAACTATGGCTACACCTTC. Amino acids: CASSSGTGFSNYGYTF.

The chain employs TRBV7-3 and TRBJ1-1; no clear D. The CDR3 runs to 13 residues. Looked up from germline, CDR1 is SGHTA and CDR2 is FQGTGA. V lost 2 bases and J 8 bases, leaving 12 bases between the germline ends. CDR3 residues: CASSLYRYSEAFF. The CDR3 DNA is TGTGCCAGCAGCTTATATAGATATTCCGAAGCTTTCTTT.

This chain connects TRBV10-1 to TRBJ2-2, with D perhaps TRBD1 (6 bases). CDR3 size: 13 residues. CDR1 WNHNN and CDR2 SYGVQD come from the germline V gene (reference sequence). Trimming took off 3 bases at V and 5 bases at J, with 7 bases between the two ends. The CDR3 loop is CASSEGGTGELFF. CDR3 DNA sequence: TGCGCCAGCAGTGAAGGGGGAACCGGGGAGCTGTTTTTT.

The chain is built from TRBV30 and TRBJ2-7; weak D call: TRBD1 (5 bases). Germline CDR1 and CDR2: GTSNPN and SVGIG (reference sequence). V was trimmed by 2 bases and J by 4 bases, leaving 18 bases between them. The CDR3 totals 15 residues. The DNA for the CDR3 is TGTGCCTGGAGTCTCCTGGGCAGGGATGGGTACGAGCAGTACTTC. Amino acids: CAWSLLGRDGYEQYF. Complete variable domain (other parts from reference TRBV30 and TRBJ2-7): SQTIHQWPATLVQPVGSPLSLECTVEGTSNPNLYWYRQAAGRGLQLLFYSVGIGQISSEVPQNLSASRPQDRQFILSSKKLLLSDSGFYLCAWSLLGRDGYEQYFGPGTRLTVT.

The CDR3 region has the DNA TGTGCCTGGAGTATAGGCAGGTCAAACACTGAAGCTTTCTTT. Translating it yields CAWSIGRSNTEAFF. The rearrangement uses TRBV30 and TRBJ1-1; D gene ambiguous. Germline CDR1 and CDR2: GTSNPN and SVGIG (reference sequence). This CDR3 spans 14 amino acids. V gave up 2 bases and J gave up 2 bases, with 12 bases separating them.

In regard to this clone: The same CDR3 also results from other DNA sequences found in this sample. This chain uses TRBV5-6 with TRBJ1-1; 8 bases agree with TRBD1. V was pared by 0 bases and J by 3 bases, with 1 base of the junction left unmatched. From germline, CDR1 is SGHDT and CDR2 YYEEEE. The CDR3 has 14 amino acids. This CDR3 reads CASSLDRGYTEAFF. The CDR3 DNA reads TGTGCCAGCAGCTTGGACAGGGGGTACACTGAAGCTTTCTTT.

This rearrangement joins TRBV19 to TRBJ1-2, with TRBD1 identical over 9 bases. The CDR3 is 15 residues long. V was clipped by 4 bases and J by 4 bases; unmatched bases: 7. The germline gives CDR1 LNHDA, CDR2 SQIVND (reference sequence). This CDR3 is CASSNDRDRVYGYTF. DNA of the CDR3: TGTGCCAGTAGTAACGACCGGGACAGGGTCTATGGCTACACCTTC. Based on the CDR3 plus reference TRBV19 and TRBJ1-2, the full variable domain is DGGITQSPKYLFRKEGQNVTLSCEQNLNHDAMYWYRQDPGQGLRLIYYSQIVNDFQKGDIAEGYSVSREKKESFPLTVTSAQKNPTAFYLCASSNDRDRVYGYTFGSGTRLTVV.